This passage covers 7 T cell receptor beta chains from one sample sequenced in a study of T cells in Graves' hyperthyroidism and ophthalmopathy. The investigators amplified TCR beta CDR3 regions from RNA transcripts. The study used the HTBI primer set for a first-round RT-PCR of the TCR CDR3. Each CDR3 protein is one row after TCRdb ran MiXCR on the multiplex PCR reads. The sample yields about 560,000 distinct CDR3 sequences, less than 15% seen once. Sequencing input: blood. These receptors originate from a middle-aged woman with Graves' hyperthyroidism.

The chain has TRBV28 and TRBJ2-5; 10 bases line up with TRBD2. CDR1 MDHEN and CDR2 SYDVKM come from the germline V gene. This CDR3 has 14 residues. J lost 4 bases, V lost 7 bases, and 6 bases had no gene match. The CDR3 DNA reads TGTGCCAGCACTTCTAGCGGGAGTGGAGAGACCCAGTACTTC. Protein product: CASTSSGSGETQYF.

This clonotype has a handful of counts. This CDR3 is missing its conserved last phenylalanine or tryptophan, likely due to a read error. The gene calls are TRBV11-3 and TRBJ2-3, with a possible D match to TRBD1 (7 bases). The V end lost 1 base, the J end lost 1 base, and 15 bases lay between the germline ends. Germline loops: CDR1 SGHNT, CDR2 YENEEA. The CDR3 consists of 17 residues. The CDR3 sequence: CASSLARGVDGTDTQYL. In DNA, the CDR3 is TGTGCCAGCAGCTTAGCCAGGGGGGTCGATGGCACAGATACGCAGTATCTT.

This clonotype was seen at least ten times. This sequence joins TRBV28 and TRBJ1-5; no clear D gene. Trimming shortened V by 6 bases and J by 6 bases, and 9 bases separated the two germline ends. The germline CDR1 and CDR2 sequences are MDHEN and SYDVKM. The CDR3 extends over 12 amino acids. The CDR3 coding sequence is TGTGCCAGCAGGGAAGGGAGTCAGCCCCAGCATTTT. Translated: CASREGSQPQHF. Variable domain in full (rest from reference TRBV28 and TRBJ1-5): DVKVTQSSRYLVKRTGEKVFLECVQDMDHENMFWYRQDPGLGLRLIYFSYDVKMKEKGDIPEGYSVSREKKERFSLILESASTNQTSMYLCASREGSQPQHFGDGTRLSIL.

This clonotype was picked up many times. The chain uses TRBV6-2 or TRBV6-3 and TRBJ2-7, with 7 bases that match TRBD1. In germline, CDR1 is MNHEY, CDR2 SVGEGT. This CDR3 comprises 16 residues. With 6 bases clipped from V and 0 bases from J, the junction kept 11 bases outside the gene matches. CDR3: CASRDRTGWSSYEQYF. The CDR3 coding sequence is TGTGCCAGCAGGGATCGGACAGGTTGGAGCTCCTACGAGCAGTACTTC.

This clonotype was seen more than once but under ten times. The rearrangement joins TRBV7-9 to TRBJ2-2; 7 bases line up with TRBD2. The CDR3 contains 14 residues. Germline V gene sequence: CDR1 SEHNR, CDR2 FQNEAQ (reference sequence). The V segment lost 7 bases and the J segment 6 bases; nucleotides outside the gene matches: 8. The CDR3 bases are TGTGCCAGCACCGGGGGGTACGAGGCCGGGGAGCTGTTTTTT. It is translated as CASTGGYEAGELFF. Variable domain in full (rest from reference TRBV7-9 and TRBJ2-2): DTGVSQNPRHKITKRGQNVTFRCDPISEHNRLYWYRQTLGQGPEFLTYFQNEAQLEKSRLLSDRFSAERPKGSFSTLEIQRTEQGDSAMYLCASTGGYEAGELFFGEGSRLTVL.

The V call is TRBV7-3, the J call TRBJ2-1, with 10 bases that match TRBD2. Germline V gene lookup returns CDR1 SGHTA and CDR2 FQGTGA. This CDR3 is 16 amino acids long. Trimming at V came to 8 bases and at J to 6 bases, leaving 13 bases not matched to a gene. CDR3 residues: CASATRIAGGINEQFF. CDR3 coding DNA: TGTGCCAGCGCCACCCGTATAGCGGGAGGAATCAATGAGCAGTTCTTC.

The table lists this clonotype with many counts. The rearrangement uses TRBV7-8 and TRBJ1-2; weak D call: TRBD1 (5 bases). Germline lookup yields CDR1 SGHVS and CDR2 FQNEAQ. This CDR3 comprises 12 residues. The V and J ends lost 1 base and 7 bases respectively, with 7 bases between them. CDR3 amino acids: CASSLGGTGYTF. The DNA of the CDR3 is TGTGCCAGCAGCTTAGGTGGGACTGGCTACACCTTC.